Following are 27 T cell receptor beta chains from one sample sequenced in a study of T cell repertoires in cytomegalovirus infection. Via MiXCR, TCRdb re-called the reads, giving one row per CDR3 protein. The sample contains about 530,000 distinct CDR3 sequences, approximately 25% of which appear only once. Sequencing used PBMCs. Receptors originate from a human donor in good health (CMV status not recorded). Some clones in this sample may be carry-over from other donors' samples.

The chain joins TRBV7-8 to TRBJ2-7; D unresolved. CDR3 size: 12 residues. The V end was cut by 0 bases, the J end by 5 bases, with 5 bases between. Germline-derived CDR1 and CDR2 are SGHVS and FQNEAQ. For the CDR3, the DNA is TGTGCCAGCAGCTTAGCGCAAGACGAGCAGTACTTC. Translated, it gives CASSLAQDEQYF.

Ten or more counts support this clonotype. V usage is TRBV7-2 and J usage is TRBJ1-2; no definite D call. The CDR3 totals 14 residues. Trimming removed 5 bases from V and 8 bases from J, with 18 bases in between. Germline values: CDR1 SGHTA, CDR2 FQGNSA. CDR3 coding DNA: TGTGCCAGCAGCCATGGGGTCTCAACGGAAGGCTACACCTTC. Its protein is CASSHGVSTEGYTF.

With respect to this clonotype: This may be a read error: a much more frequent sequence differs by one nucleotide. V and J are TRBV7-2 and TRBJ1-1, with 9 nucleotides matching TRBD1. There are 13 residues in the CDR3. Germline values: CDR1 SGHTA, CDR2 FQGNSA. The J segment lost 9 bases and the V segment lost 11 bases, leaving 13 bases of the junction unmatched. The chain's CDR3 is CAGTPGGTGKAFF. The CDR3 DNA sequence: TGTGCCGGCACCCCAGGCGGGACAGGGAAAGCTTTCTTT.

This clonotype was seen at least ten times. V gene TRBV7-2 combines with J gene TRBJ2-6; D is ambiguous. V was trimmed by 4 bases and J by 4 bases, leaving 14 bases between them. Looked up from germline, CDR1 is SGHTA and CDR2 is FQGNSA. The CDR3 extends over 16 amino acids. The CDR3 loop reads CASSSLLPLGANVLTF. Here the CDR3 DNA reads TGTGCCAGCAGCTCCCTTCTCCCCCTCGGGGCCAACGTCCTGACTTTC.

This clonotype was counted ten times or more. This rearrangement joins TRBV7-2 to TRBJ2-1; either TRBD1 or TRBD2 may supply D (5 bases each). V lost 7 bases, J lost 11 bases, and 15 bases lay in between. The CDR3 loop spans 12 amino acids. The germline V gene encodes CDR1 SGHTA and CDR2 FQGNSA. The CDR3 loop is CASNRDASQQFF. The CDR3, as DNA: TGTGCCAGCAACCGGGACGCCTCGCAGCAGTTCTTC.

The chain couples TRBV7-9 to TRBJ1-1; no clear D. The V end was cut by 4 bases, the J end by 2 bases, with 8 bases between. This CDR3 contains 13 residues. Germline V gene sequence: CDR1 SEHNR, CDR2 FQNEAQ (reference sequence). CDR3: CASSSLVNTEAFF. DNA for the CDR3: TGTGCCAGCAGCTCCCTGGTCAACACTGAAGCTTTCTTT. Supplemented by reference TRBV7-9 and TRBJ1-1, the full variable domain reads DTGVSQNPRHKITKRGQNVTFRCDPISEHNRLYWYRQTLGQGPEFLTYFQNEAQLEKSRLLSDRFSAERPKGSFSTLEIQRTEQGDSAMYLCASSSLVNTEAFFGQGTRLTVV.

This rearrangement joins TRBV14 to TRBJ2-7; D is uncertain. The CDR3 runs to 13 residues. Germline V gene data show CDR1 as SGHDN and CDR2 as FVKESK. Deletions cut 2 bases from V and 6 bases from J, with 11 bases between. The CDR3 sequence: CASSQTRSGEQYV. For the CDR3, the DNA is TGTGCCAGCAGCCAAACAAGGTCCGGCGAGCAGTACGTC.

In its sample, this clonotype was seen a few times. CDR3 bases: TGCGCCAGCAGCCCACCCCCCGGGACTAGCGACTCCTACGAGCAGTACTTC. Translating gives CASSPPPGTSDSYEQYF. The chain links TRBV4-1 to TRBJ2-7; 10 nucleotides align to TRBD2. Trimming at V came to 4 bases and at J to 0 bases, leaving 9 bases not matched to a gene. CDR1 is MGHRA, CDR2 YSYEKL, per germline. There are 17 residues in the CDR3.

This clonotype was detected only a few times. The J gene is TRBJ1-3, the V gene TRBV11-2; tentatively, D is TRBD1 (6 bases). Germline assignment: CDR1 SGHAT and CDR2 FQNNGV. The CDR3 consists of 15 residues. V was clipped by 6 bases and J by 4 bases, with 16 bases between them. The CDR3 is CASRRWGARGNTIYF. The DNA for the CDR3 is TGTGCCAGCAGGAGATGGGGGGCAAGAGGAAACACCATATATTTT.

There are many counts of this clonotype. This chain links TRBV7-6 with TRBJ1-1; 7 bases fit TRBD1. Germline V gene lookup returns CDR1 SGHVS and CDR2 FNYEAQ. Losses at the gene ends were 4 bases for V and 1 base for J; bases not matched to a gene: 12. CDR3 length equals 17 residues. The DNA for the CDR3 is TGTGCCAGCAGCTATAATGCCCTGGGGACAGCGAACACTGAAGCTTTCTTT. Translating it yields CASSYNALGTANTEAFF.

This clonotype was counted a few times. The CDR3 DNA reads as TGTGCCATCAATGGAAAAAGGAACACTGAAGCTTTCTTT. The encoded protein is CAINGKRNTEAFF. The chain has TRBV10-3 and TRBJ1-1; D is unclear. This CDR3 is built from 13 residues. Trimming took 7 bases from V and 1 from J, leaving 10 bases between them. Per the germline V gene, CDR1 is ENHRY and CDR2 is SYGVKD.

This chain joins TRBV9 and TRBJ2-3, with TRBD2 matching 7 bases. CDR1 and CDR2 (germline): SGDLS, YYNGEE. J gave up 0 bases and V 4 bases, and 14 bases lay outside the gene matches. This CDR3 comprises 18 residues. CDR3 in DNA: TGTGCCAGCAGCCCCCGACTAGCCGACAAAGATAGCACAGATACGCAGTATTTT. It encodes CASSPRLADKDSTDTQYF.

The chain carries TRBV15 and TRBJ2-1; D is perhaps TRBD1 or TRBD2 (6 bases each). V dropped 0 bases and J dropped 12 bases, with 9 bases sitting between them. Germline V lookup: CDR1 LNHNV, CDR2 YYDKDF (reference sequence). The CDR3 length is 12 residues. The CDR3 DNA reads TGTGCCACCAGCAGAGATTGGGGGGCGCAGTTCTTC. Encoded protein: CATSRDWGAQFF.

This sequence joins TRBV10-3 and TRBJ2-1, with D maybe TRBD2 (5 bases). Trimming took 0 bases from V and 9 from J, leaving 18 bases between them. Germline CDR1 and CDR2: ENHRY and SYGVKD. CDR3 length: 16 amino acids. The CDR3 protein is CAISESVATNSGEQFF. The CDR3 coding sequence is TGTGCCATCAGTGAGTCAGTAGCGACCAACAGCGGTGAGCAGTTCTTC.

Here the CDR3 reads CSAVMFGGNEKLFF. Written as DNA, the CDR3 is TGCAGTGCGGTTATGTTCGGAGGAAATGAAAAACTGTTTTTT. The chain uses TRBV20-1 and TRBJ1-4; no reliable D call. The CDR3 is 14 residues long. Germline V gives CDR1 DFQATT, CDR2 SNEGSKA (reference sequence). Trimming shortened V by 6 bases and J by 5 bases, and 16 bases separated the two germline ends.

This rearrangement joins TRBV11-2 to TRBJ2-5; either TRBD1 or TRBD2 may supply D (5 bases each). V was trimmed by 5 bases and J by 1 base, leaving 14 bases between them. CDR1 is SGHAT, CDR2 FQNNGV, per germline. The CDR3 totals 15 residues. The CDR3 is CASSKIFGAQETQYF. The CDR3, as DNA: TGTGCCAGCAGCAAAATTTTCGGGGCCCAAGAGACCCAGTACTTC. The whole variable domain, remainder taken from reference TRBV11-2 and TRBJ2-5, is EAGVAQSPRYKIIEKRQSVAFWCNPISGHATLYWYQQILGQGPKLLIQFQNNGVVDDSQLPKDRFSAERLKGVDSTLKIQPAKLEDSAVYLCASSKIFGAQETQYFGPGTRLLVL.

This clonotype was seen a few times. The V gene is TRBV11-1, the J gene TRBJ2-2; TRBD2 matches at 11 bases. Germline V gene lookup returns CDR1 SGHAT and CDR2 FQDESV (reference sequence). With V trimmed by 5 bases and J by 8 bases, 19 bases remained unmatched. CDR3 length: 19 amino acids. CDR3 coding DNA: TGTGCCAGCAGCCCACCCCTGGGGGGAACTAGCGGGAGACAAGGGGAGCTGTTTTTT. Its protein is CASSPPLGGTSGRQGELFF.

This chain uses TRBV19 with TRBJ2-4; no definite D call. Germline V CDR1 and CDR2: LNHDA, SQIVND (reference sequence). The CDR3 totals 15 residues. Trimming pared 3 bases from V and 0 bases from J, leaving 9 bases between. CDR3 amino acids: CASSIQLLAKNIQYF. The CDR3 nucleotides are TGTGCCAGTAGTATTCAGTTACTAGCCAAAAACATTCAGTACTTC.

This clonotype appeared a few times. This sequence joins TRBV7-9 and TRBJ2-2; D unclear. The CDR3 consists of 15 residues. In germline, CDR1 is SEHNR, CDR2 FQNEAQ (reference sequence). V was clipped by 4 bases and J by 2 bases, with 11 bases between them. CDR3 DNA sequence: TGTGCCAGCAGCTCAGTCCCTCTCAACACCGGGGAGCTGTTTTTT. Translation gives CASSSVPLNTGELFF.

The V gene is TRBV6-5, the J gene TRBJ1-6; TRBD1 might be the D (5 bases). Deletions cut 0 bases from V and 8 bases from J, with 11 bases between. The CDR3 length is 15 residues. From germline, CDR1 is MNHEY and CDR2 SVGAGI. The CDR3 loop reads CASSYSGGTDSPLHF. The DNA of the CDR3 is TGTGCCAGCAGTTACTCGGGAGGGACGGATTCACCCCTCCACTTT.

The chain links TRBV12-3 or TRBV12-4 to TRBJ2-2; 14 bases agree with TRBD2. CDR3 length equals 18 residues. V trimming: 6 bases; J trimming: 4 bases; junction bases outside the gene matches: 10. The CDR3 coding sequence is TGTGCCAGCAGACCCGGACTAGCGGGAGGCCCGGGCACCGGGGAGCTGTTTTTT. Its translation is CASRPGLAGGPGTGELFF.

This clonotype was counted a few times. The chain has TRBV7-2 and TRBJ2-5; 8 bases fit TRBD1. Trimming removed 5 bases from V and 5 bases from J; junction bases left unmatched: 7. Per germline, CDR1 SGHTA and CDR2 FQGNSA. The CDR3 totals 14 residues. This chain's CDR3 is CASSRETGVETQYF. The CDR3 nucleotides are TGTGCCAGCAGCAGAGAGACAGGGGTGGAGACCCAGTACTTC.

The sample holds a few counts of this clonotype. The chain links TRBV7-9 to TRBJ2-1; D possibly corresponds to TRBD2 (5 bases). Germline V gene lookup returns CDR1 SEHNR and CDR2 FQNEAQ (reference sequence). The V gene lost 4 bases and the J gene lost 2 bases, with 15 bases spanning the gap. The CDR3 sequence is 16 residues long. The CDR3, as DNA: TGTGCCAGCAGCTCCTGGGGAGCGAAAGCCTACAATGAGCAGTTCTTC. Protein: CASSSWGAKAYNEQFF.

The chain has TRBV27 and TRBJ1-4; D unclear. The V gene's germline CDR1 is MNHEY and CDR2 SMNVEV (reference sequence). The CDR3 sequence is 15 residues long. Deletions cut 5 bases from V and 0 bases from J, with 10 bases between. CDR3 amino acids: CASSLTPATNEKLFF. The CDR3 DNA follows: TGTGCCAGCAGTCTAACACCGGCAACTAATGAAAAACTGTTTTTT.

By its share, this clonotype is medium-sized (0.01 to 0.1%). The rearrangement links TRBV7-9 to TRBJ1-4; possible D gene TRBD1, 5 bases. Germline values: CDR1 SEHNR, CDR2 FQNEAQ (reference sequence). The V end lost 5 bases, the J end lost 4 bases, and 11 bases lay between the germline ends. The CDR3 length is 14 residues. The CDR3 coding sequence is TGTGCCAGCAGCATGGGACGGATTAATGAAAAACTGTTTTTT. Amino acids: CASSMGRINEKLFF.

The chain recombines TRBV7-2 with TRBJ1-5; 8 bases are shared with TRBD1. This CDR3 comprises 14 residues. V was clipped by 5 bases and J by 5 bases; unmatched bases: 5. Looked up from germline, CDR1 is SGHTA and CDR2 is FQGNSA. The CDR3 spells CASSPPDRDQPQHF. For the CDR3, the DNA is TGTGCCAGCAGCCCACCGGACAGGGATCAGCCCCAGCATTTT.

This clonotype occurred a few times. The chain couples TRBV7-9 to TRBJ2-5; tentative D call: TRBD1 (5 bases). This CDR3 comprises 13 residues. The germline V gene encodes CDR1 SEHNR and CDR2 FQNEAQ (reference sequence). Trimming shortened V by 7 bases and J by 2 bases, and 11 bases separated the two germline ends. The CDR3 DNA sequence: TGTGCCAGCAATGGGGCGAGTCAAGAGACCCAGTACTTC. Its protein is CASNGASQETQYF. Combining the CDR3 with reference TRBV7-9 and TRBJ2-5 gives the whole variable domain DTGVSQNPRHKITKRGQNVTFRCDPISEHNRLYWYRQTLGQGPEFLTYFQNEAQLEKSRLLSDRFSAERPKGSFSTLEIQRTEQGDSAMYLCASNGASQETQYFGPGTRLLVL.